The present TCR beta chain was sequenced within a study of cytomegalovirus exposure and HLA in healthy donors (dated by TCRdb to about 2017). About the study as a whole: An earlier analysis of some 550 of the donors reported 250 to 300 Gb of sequence data and roughly 110 million unique TCR beta sequences from roughly 200 million T cells. Every discovery cohort repertoire had been produced on one sequencing platform. Typing coverage differed by locus: A, B, C, DRB1 and DQB1 were typed in roughly 620-630 donors, DQA1 in roughly 510, DPA1 in 600 to 610, and DPB1 in 450 to 490. The genetic ancestry cluster associated with self-reported Caucasian donors included 65% to 90% of the approximately 400 genotyped donors. Using immunosequencing, the study profiled T cell repertoires from about 620 subjects and related those repertoires to cytomegalovirus serostatus. Rather than using new phenotypic data, the later analysis identified candidate immune exposures from TCR beta sequences and from how often those sequences occurred across donors. In addition to the first cohort of 666 subjects, a separate validation cohort of about 120 different subjects was used. In a later analysis, previously published TCR beta repertoires from some 640 donors were re-analyzed and high-resolution HLA genotyping was added so that TCR occurrence patterns could be studied. Alongside the repertoire data, information on donor age, sex, ethnicity and CMV serostatus was compiled. The study aimed to test whether signatures of past pathogen exposure could be identified by cataloging public T cell receptors. A later genetic analysis used genome-wide SNP genotypes for about 65% of the roughly 700 donors, treating that subset as a discovery cohort. Across 300 to 400 genotyped donors of the cohort, an average of roughly 250,000 unique TCR beta nucleotide sequences per donor were sequenced, and about a sixth of those sequences were non-productive. Because of strong linkage in the cohort, four or five DR-DQ haplotypes were treated as single units for association and clustering. In an earlier analysis of 587 of the donors, high-throughput TCR beta sequencing was used to judge whether each TCR beta V gene segment behaved as functional or pseudogenic. Approximately 310 gigabases of sequencing data and around 80 million unique TCR sequences made up an early release that covered 500 to 650 HLA-typed donors. HLA typing included class I and class II loci at four-digit resolution. To predict cytomegalovirus infection status, the study combined high-throughput TCR immunosequencing, statistical association of individual TCRs with disease status, and machine learning.

This clone was observed a few times. Its recognized antigen is unknown. The record has no base qualities; no much larger clone is one base away. Libraries were made using the immunoSEQ multiplex PCR assay. For the multiplex PCR, a mixture combining 60 forward primers for TCR Vbeta segments and 13 reverse primers for TCR Jbeta segments was used. The CDR3 region of rearranged TCR beta genes was amplified from genomic DNA with a multiplex PCR assay. Amplified TCR beta libraries were sequenced as 87-base-pair reads on the Illumina HiSeq System. The original pipeline was this. Across the roughly 600 repertoires, a later analysis counted tens of millions of unique TCR beta chains, 9.5 million to 13 million of which were shared by at least two donors. Raw reads were error-corrected and collapsed into unique sequences by a nearest-neighbor algorithm in which closely related sequences were merged to remove PCR and sequencing errors. To assign V, D and J gene segments, CDR3 sequences were aligned to IMGT reference sequences. For a sequence to be retained, at least a six-nucleotide match to both a V gene segment and a J gene segment was required. Rearrangements were classified as productive when the CDR3 lacked stop codons and remained in frame with V and J, and all other rearrangements were classified as non-productive. Following IMGT convention, CDR3 was defined as the stretch from the second conserved V-encoded cysteine up to the conserved J-encoded phenylalanine. The earlier analysis of 587 of the donors excluded sequences that lacked an unambiguous match to a single V gene segment. An earlier analysis of about 590 of the donors classified V segments as functional when productive rearrangements were above 56.7% and as segregating when the standard deviation between donors was above 5%. To diagnose cytomegalovirus status from the catalog of TCR beta chain sequences, a statistical classification framework was built. V and J gene assignment, in a later analysis, came from comparing TCR nucleotide sequences with IMGT/GENE-DB human TR gene sequences. A later analysis assigned CDR3 sequences and most-parsimonious VDJ recombination scenarios with the TCRdist pipeline. A later analysis defined each TCR beta chain by its CDR3 amino acid sequence plus V-gene family, and excluded reads lacking a unique V-gene family. A later analysis removed 450 to 600 highly shared, low-generation-probability nucleotide sequences to deal with suspected cross-contamination and a sequencing artifact. In a later analysis, a clonal expansion index for each public chain was calculated from normalized within-repertoire ranks of inferred template counts. In a later analysis, generation probabilities were computed with a VDJ recombination model fitted to out-of-frame rearrangements, and the resulting probabilities were checked against IGoR. In a later analysis, TCR-TCR, TCR-HLA and TCR-CMV co-occurrence was scored with hypergeometric tests, and a repertoire-size bias correction was applied to TCR pairs. In a later analysis, false discovery rates were estimated by permuting HLA or CMV assignments 20 times. In a later analysis, co-occurring TCRs were grouped using DBSCAN, with TCRdist sequence similarity added in when clustering inside HLA-allele-positive subsets. Co-occurrence clustering excluded repertoires with fewer than 30,000 or more than 120,000 public chains, plus five with anomalous nucleotide sharing. TCRdb stores this immuneACCESS table with in-frame sequences only. Part of the clones is absent; in the studies checked, under half of the shortfall reflects unresolved V genes, and no reason is known for the rest. The V and J calls and the clone size are those of that table, but D and trimming were determined from the DNA. This sample holds 130,000 to 150,000 clones; 78% were observed only once. Of the sample, 2.5% to 3.5% falls within the top ten clones.

What the authors observed across the whole study: Because counts were too low, roughly 18 rarely observed V segments, including chromosome 9 orphons, were left out of the earlier analysis of roughly 600 of the donors. The study listed approximately 150 TCR beta chains as associated with cytomegalovirus. It was suggested by the authors that the approach could potentially be generalized to other disease states and immunological phenotypes. A later analysis found that HLA-associated TCR beta chains were more clonally expanded and had lower generation probabilities than equally common non-associated chains. In vitro tests confirmed that three of the cytomegalovirus-associated TCR beta chains recognize cytomegalovirus antigens. Correlated functional status among segregating V segments might reflect linkage disequilibrium, but an unknown experimental factor could not be ruled out. According to a later analysis, parvovirus B19, influenza, CMV and Epstein-Barr virus appeared linked to several top co-occurrence clusters. Presence/absence analyses assumed roughly uniform sequencing depth across donors, an assumption that may not hold. Most CMV-associated TCR beta chains appeared to be HLA-restricted in a later analysis, and the HLA associations seemed to be driven largely by CMV exposure. CMV serostatus was the only immune exposure information available for the cohort. Cytomegalovirus status was reported to be diagnosed by the classifier with high specificity and sensitivity in both the original and validation cohorts. Only TCR beta chains were sequenced in this cohort, and the absence of alpha or paired-chain data limited detectable features. Because some donors lacked HLA typing at each locus, the association tests relied only on the typed subset. A further reported finding was that TCR beta sequences accurately predicted the HLA-A and HLA-B alleles for most subjects in the first cohort. A later analysis found that TCR association rates varied across HLA loci, with DRB1 alleles showing the most associated TCRs and HLA-C alleles the fewest. Some IMGT-functional V segments, including TRBV6-2 and TRBV6-3, could not be distinguished by the 87-base-pair reads and were therefore excluded. In an earlier analysis of 500 to 650 of the donors, most TCR beta V segments appeared in productive rearrangements about 87% or about 30% of the time, broadly matching IMGT annotations. A cluster of highly shared sequence variants was judged likely to be a technical artifact of the sequencing pipeline. When HLA alleles, especially DR and DQ, strongly co-occurred, TCR associations were difficult to assign to individual alleles. Compared with the roughly 700-donor mean, donors in an Asian-associated ancestry cluster had fewer N-insertions in productive TCRs, according to a later genetic analysis. In a later analysis, about 16,000 TCR beta sequences were associated with specific HLA alleles at a false discovery rate of 0.05. V-gene and J-gene trimming of TCR beta chains was associated with a missense DCLRE1C variant in a later genetic analysis, and the association was replicated in an independent cohort. Most TCR sequences were seen in very few donors, while some public TCRs were found in many individuals.

The CDR3 goes from the cysteine to the phenylalanine over 14 residues. Of all the DNA, just the CDR3 is kept, 42 bases in frame from base 1. The V and J ends are trimmed by 2 bases and 9 bases, leaving 19 bases between them. CDR1 and CDR2 are drawn from the germline V gene (reference sequence): GTSNPN, SVGIG. The cohort was made up of about 610 healthy bone marrow donors. All cohort members were sampled while nominally healthy, although unrecorded immune exposures were likely present. The donor was CMV seronegative and belonged to the group of around 350 seronegative cohort members. Every donor gave a peripheral blood sample, and the peripheral blood mononuclear cells from that sample were used for TCR beta sequencing. The Qiagen DNeasy Blood Extraction Kit was used to extract genomic DNA from the blood cell samples.

Sequences were obtained from PBMCs. The rearrangement joined TRBV30 to TRBJ1-1; TRBD1 is possibly the D segment (5 matching bases). The source is a male donor in good health and CMV-seronegative. The base sequence is TGTGCCTGGAGTTTAAAAGGGGACTTATCGAAAGCTTTCTTT. This gives the protein CAWSLKGDLSKAFF.